Presented here are 3 T cell receptor beta chains from one specimen sequenced in a study of blood T cells in healthy people across ages. Primers used in a second PCR of roughly 6 to 11 cycles were a sample-barcoded 5' primer and a J-beta primer mix. TCRdb reanalysed the 5' RACE reads using MiXCR and keeps one entry per CDR3 protein. The table includes approximately 900,000 distinct CDR3 sequences, roughly 29% detected once. These data also formed part of another study, on T cells of mothers and their children.

The material sequenced was blood. All receptors come from a woman between 40 and 50 years old in good health.

This clonotype has a count of ten or more. This chain connects TRBV27 to TRBJ2-3; TRBD2 matches 11 bases. The germline V gene has CDR1 MNHEY and CDR2 SMNVEV (reference sequence). This CDR3 is built from 15 residues. V trimming: 5 bases; J trimming: 7 bases; junction bases outside the gene matches: 8. CDR3 in amino acids: CASSPPSGGRNTQYF. In nucleotides, the CDR3 is TGTGCCAGCAGTCCACCTAGCGGGGGGAGGAATACGCAGTATTTT.

This clonotype was observed at least ten times. J is TRBJ2-6 and V is TRBV12-3 or TRBV12-4, with a weak D call TRBD2 (6 bases). The CDR3 contains 15 residues. V lost 3 bases and J 4 bases, leaving 10 bases between the germline ends. CDR3: CASSFWGDGANVLTF. The CDR3 nucleotides read TGTGCCAGCAGTTTTTGGGGGGACGGGGCCAACGTCCTGACTTTC.

In this sample, this clonotype turned up a few times. The rearrangement joins TRBV2 to TRBJ2-4, with D perhaps assigned TRBD1 or TRBD2 (7 bases each). Germline values: CDR1 SNHLY, CDR2 FYNNEI. The CDR3 is made up of 13 amino acids. Trimming stripped 6 bases from V and 6 bases from J, with 12 bases between. DNA for the CDR3: TGTGCCAGCAGCCAGGGGGAGGGAAACATTCAGTACTTC. Translation: CASSQGEGNIQYF.